A selection of T cell receptor beta chains follows, all from one sample in a study of human T cells and chemical hapten exposure. TCRdb reprocessed the RACE reads via MiXCR and lists one record per CDR3 protein. This table holds around 380,000 distinct CDR3 sequences, approximately 4.4% found once. Sequences were derived from whole blood, sampled in connection with sensitization to the hapten diphenylcyclopropenone (DPC). The origin of the receptors is a woman aged 50 to 60 with alopecia areata. Some clones in this sample may be carry-over from other donors' samples. Both conserved end residues are part of each CDR3. D genes are given only for firm matches. Not all rows give a size; the values are once, few, many and, for expanded clones, a class.

clone_size: many; v_call: TRBV11-2; d_call: NA; j_call: TRBJ1-1; cdr3_aa: CASSYSGVGAEAFF; cdr3_nt: TGTGCCAGCAGCTACAGCGGGGTCGGCGCTGAAGCTTTCTTT
clone_size: NA; v_call: TRBV3-1; d_call: NA; j_call: TRBJ1-2; cdr3_aa: CASSLSENYGYTF; cdr3_nt: TGTGCCAGCAGCCTCTCAGAGAACTATGGCTACACCTTC
clone_size: few; v_call: TRBV7-6; d_call: TRBD1; j_call: TRBJ2-3; cdr3_aa: CASSSGTGGATDTQYF; cdr3_nt: TGTGCCAGCAGCTCCGGGACAGGGGGCGCCACAGATACGCAGTATTTT
clone_size: NA; v_call: TRBV6-1; d_call: NA; j_call: TRBJ1-3; cdr3_aa: CASRDAGNTIYF; cdr3_nt: TGTGCCAGCCGGGACGCTGGAAACACCATATATTTT
clone_size: many; v_call: TRBV2; d_call: NA; j_call: TRBJ1-5; cdr3_aa: CASSGKGHQPQHF; cdr3_nt: TGTGCCAGCAGTGGAAAGGGACACCAGCCCCAGCATTTT
clone_size: many; v_call: TRBV12-3/TRBV12-4; d_call: NA; j_call: TRBJ1-2; cdr3_aa: CASSPGGGPPTYGYTF; cdr3_nt: TGTGCCAGCAGTCCCGGGGGAGGCCCCCCGACTTATGGCTACACCTTC
clone_size: many; v_call: TRBV7-9; d_call: NA; j_call: TRBJ1-6; cdr3_aa: CASSLGADNSPLHF; cdr3_nt: TGTGCCAGCAGCTTAGGGGCTGACAATTCACCCCTCCACTTT
clone_size: few; v_call: TRBV29-1; d_call: NA; j_call: TRBJ1-5; cdr3_aa: CSVGESNQPQHF; cdr3_nt: TGCAGCGTTGGGGAGAGCAATCAGCCCCAGCATTTT
clone_size: many; v_call: TRBV7-2; d_call: TRBD2; j_call: TRBJ2-3; cdr3_aa: CASSLVEASGTTDTQYF; cdr3_nt: TGTGCCAGCAGCTTAGTAGAAGCTAGCGGTACCACAGATACGCAGTATTTT
clone_size: many; v_call: TRBV20-1; d_call: NA; j_call: TRBJ2-7; cdr3_aa: CSFSGSGQRSYEQYF; cdr3_nt: TGCAGTTTCTCAGGGAGCGGTCAGAGGTCCTACGAGCAGTACTTC
clone_size: many; v_call: TRBV6-2/TRBV6-3; d_call: TRBD2; j_call: TRBJ2-3; cdr3_aa: CASKPLAGGGDTQYF; cdr3_nt: TGTGCCAGCAAACCACTAGCGGGAGGGGGAGATACGCAGTATTTT
clone_size: many; v_call: TRBV9; d_call: NA; j_call: TRBJ2-3; cdr3_aa: CASSAELYTQYF; cdr3_nt: TGTGCCAGCAGCGCAGAGTTATATACGCAGTATTTT
clone_size: many; v_call: TRBV6-6; d_call: NA; j_call: TRBJ1-6; cdr3_aa: CASSGNSPLHF; cdr3_nt: TGTGCCAGCAGTGGGAACTCACCCCTCCACTTT
clone_size: NA; v_call: TRBV18; d_call: NA; j_call: TRBJ2-3; cdr3_aa: CASSPLSRASPDTQYF; cdr3_nt: TGTGCCAGCTCACCACTTAGCAGGGCGTCACCAGATACGCAGTATTTT
clone_size: few; v_call: TRBV7-9; d_call: TRBD1; j_call: TRBJ1-2; cdr3_aa: CASSPTGWGPYGYTF; cdr3_nt: TGTGCCAGCAGCCCGACAGGGTGGGGGCCATATGGCTACACCTTC
clone_size: many; v_call: TRBV7-9; d_call: NA; j_call: TRBJ1-6; cdr3_aa: CASSLTGYNSPLHF; cdr3_nt: TGTGCCAGCAGCTTAACGGGTTATAATTCACCCCTCCACTTT
clone_size: many; v_call: TRBV5-1; d_call: NA; j_call: TRBJ2-3; cdr3_aa: CASSKAGGTDTQYF; cdr3_nt: TGCGCCAGCAGCAAGGCAGGGGGCACAGATACGCAGTATTTT
clone_size: NA; v_call: TRBV7-7; d_call: NA; j_call: TRBJ2-1; cdr3_aa: CASSRTGDYNEQFF; cdr3_nt: TGTGCCAGCTCAAGAACGGGGGACTACAATGAGCAGTTCTTC
clone_size: few; v_call: TRBV6-2/TRBV6-3; d_call: TRBD1; j_call: TRBJ1-1; cdr3_aa: CASSQQGAVTEAFF; cdr3_nt: TGTGCCAGCAGTCAACAGGGGGCGGTCACTGAAGCTTTCTTT
clone_size: many; v_call: TRBV6-2/TRBV6-3; d_call: TRBD1; j_call: TRBJ2-1; cdr3_aa: CASSTGGYEQFF; cdr3_nt: TGTGCCAGCAGTACAGGGGGATATGAGCAGTTCTTC
clone_size: few; v_call: TRBV6-6; d_call: TRBD2; j_call: TRBJ2-1; cdr3_aa: CASSLTWGLAGDNEQFF; cdr3_nt: TGTGCCAGCAGTCTCACTTGGGGACTAGCGGGGGACAATGAGCAGTTCTTC
clone_size: few; v_call: TRBV7-7; d_call: NA; j_call: TRBJ2-3; cdr3_aa: CASSLGQTNPTQYF; cdr3_nt: TGTGCCAGCAGCTTAGGACAGACTAACCCTACGCAGTATTTT
clone_size: many; v_call: TRBV27; d_call: TRBD2; j_call: TRBJ2-4; cdr3_aa: CASSLSPIAGGIQYF; cdr3_nt: TGTGCCAGCAGTTTATCCCCCATAGCGGGGGGCATTCAGTACTTC
clone_size: many; v_call: TRBV5-1; d_call: NA; j_call: TRBJ2-7; cdr3_aa: CASQVTVSSYEQYF; cdr3_nt: TGCGCCAGTCAGGTGACGGTCAGCTCCTACGAGCAGTACTTC
clone_size: many; v_call: TRBV21-1; d_call: NA; j_call: TRBJ1-2; cdr3_aa: CASSKRRDRGRYTF; cdr3_nt: TGTGCCAGCAGCAAACGGCGGGACAGGGGTCGCTACACCTTC
clone_size: many; v_call: TRBV11-2; d_call: NA; j_call: TRBJ2-7; cdr3_aa: CASRQPGESYEQYF; cdr3_nt: TGTGCCAGCAGACAGCCCGGAGAGTCCTACGAGCAGTACTTC
clone_size: NA; v_call: TRBV7-2; d_call: NA; j_call: TRBJ2-3; cdr3_aa: CASSSSRRAPTDTQYF; cdr3_nt: TGTGCCAGCAGCTCTAGCAGAAGAGCACCCACAGATACGCAGTATTTT
clone_size: many; v_call: TRBV2; d_call: NA; j_call: TRBJ1-1; cdr3_aa: CASSGEMNTEAFF; cdr3_nt: TGTGCCAGCAGTGGCGAAATGAACACTGAAGCTTTCTTT
clone_size: many; v_call: TRBV29-1; d_call: TRBD1; j_call: TRBJ2-1; cdr3_aa: CSVRTGVVNEQFF; cdr3_nt: TGCAGCGTGCGGACAGGGGTGGTCAATGAGCAGTTCTTC
clone_size: few; v_call: TRBV5-6; d_call: NA; j_call: TRBJ1-2; cdr3_aa: CASSVDHGYGYTF; cdr3_nt: TGTGCCAGCAGTGTAGATCATGGCTATGGCTACACCTTC
clone_size: many; v_call: TRBV20-1; d_call: TRBD2; j_call: TRBJ2-7; cdr3_aa: CSARAVGGGRKSYEQYF; cdr3_nt: TGCAGTGCTAGAGCAGTCGGTGGCGGGAGAAAATCTTACGAGCAGTACTTC
clone_size: many; v_call: TRBV29-1; d_call: NA; j_call: TRBJ2-1; cdr3_aa: CSVEEINNEQFF; cdr3_nt: TGCAGCGTTGAAGAGATAAACAATGAGCAGTTCTTC
clone_size: many; v_call: TRBV14; d_call: TRBD2; j_call: TRBJ2-2; cdr3_aa: CASRGTSGSTGELFF; cdr3_nt: TGTGCCAGCAGAGGGACTAGCGGGAGCACCGGGGAGCTGTTTTTT
clone_size: few; v_call: TRBV9; d_call: NA; j_call: TRBJ1-3; cdr3_aa: CASSAYPLKDSGNTIYF; cdr3_nt: TGTGCCAGCAGCGCGTACCCCCTCAAGGACTCTGGAAACACCATATATTTT
clone_size: NA; v_call: TRBV28; d_call: NA; j_call: TRBJ2-1; cdr3_aa: CASSWGSNEQFF; cdr3_nt: TGTGCCAGCAGTTGGGGTAGCAATGAGCAGTTCTTC
clone_size: many; v_call: TRBV28; d_call: NA; j_call: TRBJ2-7; cdr3_aa: CASRAGSEGSYEQYF; cdr3_nt: TGTGCCAGCAGGGCGGGGTCGGAGGGAAGCTACGAGCAGTACTTC
clone_size: NA; v_call: TRBV20-1; d_call: TRBD1; j_call: TRBJ1-4; cdr3_aa: CSARGTGGTNEKLFF; cdr3_nt: TGCAGTGCTAGAGGGACAGGGGGAACTAATGAAAAACTGTTTTTT
clone_size: many; v_call: TRBV9; d_call: NA; j_call: TRBJ1-6; cdr3_aa: CASSGGRTNSPLHF; cdr3_nt: TGTGCCAGCAGCGGGGGACGGACGAATTCACCCCTCCACTTT
clone_size: many; v_call: TRBV7-2; d_call: NA; j_call: TRBJ1-5; cdr3_aa: CASSLAGIRQPQHF; cdr3_nt: TGTGCCAGCAGCTTAGCGGGTATCCGTCAGCCCCAGCATTTT
clone_size: few; v_call: TRBV12-5; d_call: NA; j_call: TRBJ2-1; cdr3_aa: CASGSSGTAFNEQFF; cdr3_nt: TGTGCTAGTGGTTCGTCCGGGACTGCCTTCAATGAGCAGTTCTTC
clone_size: many; v_call: TRBV7-9; d_call: NA; j_call: TRBJ2-5; cdr3_aa: CASSSPGGGETQYF; cdr3_nt: TGTGCCAGCAGCTCGCCCGGGGGAGGAGAGACCCAGTACTTC
clone_size: NA; v_call: TRBV6-6; d_call: TRBD2; j_call: TRBJ2-3; cdr3_aa: CASSRGLAGGADTQYF; cdr3_nt: TGTGCCAGCAGTCGAGGACTAGCGGGGGGAGCAGATACGCAGTATTTT
clone_size: few; v_call: TRBV11-2; d_call: NA; j_call: TRBJ2-1; cdr3_aa: CAVLGGPYYNEQFF; cdr3_nt: TGTGCTGTACTCGGGGGACCCTATTACAATGAGCAGTTCTTC
clone_size: NA; v_call: TRBV5-4; d_call: TRBD2; j_call: TRBJ2-1; cdr3_aa: CASSLAGGLASEQFF; cdr3_nt: TGTGCCAGCAGCTTGGCCGGTGGACTAGCGTCTGAGCAGTTCTTC